This TCR beta chain derives from a study of T-cell memory formation after mild COVID-19. This CDR3 region has 15 residues. Germline V lookup: CDR1 SEHNR, CDR2 FQNEAQ (reference sequence). The junction had 3 bases not matched to a gene; V was cut back by 1 base and J by 4 bases. There are a few counts of this clonotype. Its antigen is undetermined. After 5'RACE with constant-segment primers, TCR alpha and TCR beta cDNA libraries carrying sample barcodes and UMIs were obtained. TCRdb itself ran the 5' RACE reads through MiXCR, one entry per CDR3 protein. The data contain roughly 220,000 distinct CDR3 sequences, about 9.2% of them seen just once; the ten biggest clones take up around 3.4%. Overall study results and limits: Day 15 to 85 contractors were CD4/CD8 balanced; later expanders leaned CD4+. Pre-infection memory already had some responding clones, implying cross-reactive memory joined. Contracting CD8+ clones were enriched in EMRA, CD4+ mainly in CM and EM.

Input material: PBMCs or a T cell subset sorted from them (not recorded which). The sequence came from a man aged 18 to 30 who had mild COVID-19 (a few samples of this study predate the infection). Cell type and time point are not known. V gene TRBV7-9 combines with J gene TRBJ2-1; 8 bases align to TRBD2. The CDR3 is CASSLGPSGYNEQFF. In DNA, the CDR3 is TGTGCCAGCAGCTTAGGTCCTAGCGGGTACAATGAGCAGTTCTTC.